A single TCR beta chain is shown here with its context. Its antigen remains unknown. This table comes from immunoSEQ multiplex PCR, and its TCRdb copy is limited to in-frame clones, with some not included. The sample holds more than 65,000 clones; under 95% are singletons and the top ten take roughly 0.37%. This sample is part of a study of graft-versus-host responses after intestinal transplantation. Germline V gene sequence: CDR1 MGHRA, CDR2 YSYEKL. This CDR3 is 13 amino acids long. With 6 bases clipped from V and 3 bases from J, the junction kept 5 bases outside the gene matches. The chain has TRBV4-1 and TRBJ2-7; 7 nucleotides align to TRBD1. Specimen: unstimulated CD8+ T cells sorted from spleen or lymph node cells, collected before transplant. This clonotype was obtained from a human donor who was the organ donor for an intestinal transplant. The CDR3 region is CASSLDRSYEQYF. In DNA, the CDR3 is TGCGCCAGCAGTCTGGACAGGAGCTACGAGCAGTACTTC.